Detailed here is one T cell receptor beta chain. The antigen this receptor binds is unknown. No much larger clone exists at a distance of one base, and base qualities are not known. Reading the label with the study, this specimen's time point is: sample taken at primary tumor resection. The donors were fewer than 90 patients from the lung TRACERx cohort who had early-stage, untreated non-small cell lung cancer. TCR sequencing used whole RNA extracted from tumor and nontumor lung tissue, or from cryopreserved PBMC samples, without cell sorting. Only patients with enough RNA available from two or more tumor regions were chosen for TCR sequencing. Tumor and adjacent nontumor lung specimens were reviewed by a lung pathologist before selection. The source of the sample is a study of spatial heterogeneity in lung cancer (dated by TCRdb to the late 2010s). Turning to the overall study: More beta-chain than alpha-chain transcripts were consistently detected, likely reflecting higher beta-chain transcript abundance. In tumor regions, TCR transcript counts showed a strong correlation with a T cell transcriptional module score derived from matched bulk RNA-seq. In the raw uncorrected reads, each unique combination of TCR and UMI appeared more than ten times on average. In non-small cell lung cancer, the study made a quantitative comparison of TCR alpha and beta repertoires among multiple tumor regions, matched nontumor lung and blood. Nonsynonymous mutation counts, determined by whole-exome sequencing of tumor tissue, were related to features of the TCR repertoire. Both alpha and beta chains were TCR-sequenced in 210 or so tumor regions, 64 matched nontumor lung samples and around 50 PBMC samples obtained at surgery.

The receptor library was made with 5' RACE. Sequencer: NextSeq 500. In the TCR library protocol, a unique molecular identifier was attached to each TCR cDNA molecule so that PCR and sequencing errors could be corrected. Turning to the authors' computational methods: Decombinator tools were used for TCR identification, UMI-based error correction and CDR3 extraction. TCRs above a frequency of 2 per 1,000, corresponding to the top 1% of the tumor frequency distribution, were defined as expanded. Expanded tumor TCRs statistically deemed absent (corrected P<0.05) from at least one tumor region were classed as regional, and all other expanded tumor TCRs were classed as ubiquitous. Each repertoire was subsampled 100 times to 5,000 TCRs, after which Renyi diversity was computed with the R vegan package. CDR3 similarity networks were built from amino acid triplet string-kernel similarity, with CDR3s being connected when pairwise similarity was above 0.82. Starting from the raw public reads, TCRdb applied fastp trimming at Q25, assembled clones with MiXCR and retained in-frame beta chains. Identical CDR3 protein sequences are pooled into one entry, listed with their most common genes and DNA. Here the V and J calls rest on TCRdb's processing, not on the authors' analysis. In this sample the table shows some 16,000 distinct CDR3 sequences, 6.5% to 7% of which occur a single time. The ten biggest clones cover about 20% of the sample.

The germline V gene supplies CDR1 MGHRA and CDR2 YSYEKL. V was cut back by 1 base and J by 10 bases, leaving a gap of 11 bases between them. The cysteine opens and the phenylalanine closes a CDR3 of 13 amino acids. CDR3 DNA only is kept here, 39 bases in frame from base 1. Overall results and qualifications from the work: Counts of ubiquitous and regional expanded TCRs were found to correlate with counts of ubiquitous and regional nonsynonymous mutations, respectively. Estimated TCR-seq coverage of tumor T cells was only roughly 7% for alpha chains and roughly 12% for beta chains. The tumor nonsynonymous mutation count correlated with the number of expanded alpha and beta TCRs within the tumor. Confirming at a functional level the hypothesis that regional TCRs recognize regional mutations was considered to require additional single-cell paired TCR alpha and beta sequencing.

Sequences were derived from lung tumor tissue, sampled at surgery. This sequence uses TRBV4-1 and TRBJ2-1; matching of 6 bases hints at TRBD2 as the D gene. The TCR sequence derives from a female donor with early-stage non-small cell lung cancer. The DNA is as follows: TGCGCCAGCAGCCAAGCGGGACTTCAGGAGCAGTTCTTC. The translation is CASSQAGLQEQFF.